Listed here are 17 T cell receptor beta chains from one sample, sequenced in a study of post-analysis software for immune sequencing data. Built from TCR beta cDNA, the libraries had unique molecular identifiers in them. TCRdb re-called the PCR reads with MiXCR, one entry per CDR3 protein. The sample shows approximately 260,000 distinct CDR3 sequences, less than 40% of them seen only once. The antigens these receptors bind are not known. Regarding the study as a whole: Patients carried roughly five TRBV segments more frequently than controls did, and TRBV5-6, TRBV5-1 and TRBV20-1 were among them.

The source material was blood. The receptors originated from a girl aged 10-17 years with multiple sclerosis.

In its sample, this clonotype was seen a few times. The V and J genes are TRBV29-1 and TRBJ1-1; D remains unclear. Germline V gene sequence: CDR1 SQVTM, CDR2 ANQGSEA. The CDR3 spans 13 residues. V lost 3 bases, J lost 0 bases, and 8 bases lay in between. The CDR3 loop reads CSVDPGLNTEAFF. CDR3 in DNA: TGCAGCGTTGATCCAGGTCTGAACACTGAAGCTTTCTTT.

The V gene is TRBV12-3 or TRBV12-4, the J gene TRBJ2-3; either TRBD1 or TRBD2 may fit D (5 bases each). The CDR3 spans 11 residues. Deletions cut 9 bases from V and 6 bases from J, with 10 bases between. The CDR3 sequence: CARVGPDTQYF. The CDR3 DNA follows: TGTGCCAGAGTGGGACCGGATACGCAGTATTTT.

The rearrangement joins TRBV25-1 to TRBJ2-3, with 8 bases aligning to TRBD2. V was pared by 4 bases and J by 1 base, with 7 bases of the junction left unmatched. Germline V gene lookup returns CDR1 MGHDK and CDR2 SYGVNS. The CDR3 loop spans 16 amino acids. The CDR3 is CASSGGSGSGTDTQYF. CDR3 nucleotides: TGTGCCAGCAGTGGAGGCAGCGGGAGTGGCACAGATACGCAGTATTTT.

The chain combines TRBV20-1 with TRBJ2-7; a possible D gene is TRBD1 (7 bases). Gene TRBJ2-4 matches the end of the DNA better, so the J call may be wrong. The CDR3 has 11 residues. Germline V lookup: CDR1 DFQATT, CDR2 SNEGSKA (reference sequence). The CDR3 coding sequence is TGCAGTGCTGTCAGGGGGGACATTCAGTACTTC. It codes for CSAVRGDIQYF.

Ten or more counts support this clonotype. The rearrangement joins TRBV6-5 to TRBJ2-3, with D perhaps matching TRBD1 (8 bases). The CDR3 contains 17 residues. Per the germline V gene, CDR1 is MNHEY and CDR2 is SVGAGI. V gave up 4 bases and J gave up 1 base, with 18 bases separating them. The CDR3 is CASSFTGGGPRTDTQYF. Written as DNA, the CDR3 is TGTGCCAGCAGTTTCACAGGGGGGGGACCCCGCACAGATACGCAGTATTTT.

J is TRBJ2-4 and V is TRBV6-2 or TRBV6-3; 7 nucleotides line up with TRBD1. From germline, CDR1 is MNHEY and CDR2 SVGEGT. Trimming removed 4 bases from V and 13 bases from J; junction bases left unmatched: 10. The CDR3 has 13 residues. The CDR3 is CASSWDSSGEQYF. The DNA for the CDR3 is TGTGCCAGCAGTTGGGACAGTTCGGGTGAGCAGTACTTC.

The chain uses TRBV10-3 and TRBJ2-7; no definite D call. Germline CDR1 and CDR2: ENHRY and SYGVKD. The CDR3 extends over 12 amino acids. V was shortened by 0 bases and J by 3 bases, with 3 bases between the two germline ends. The CDR3, as DNA: TGTGCCATCAGTGAGTCGAACTACGAGCAGTACTTC. This codes for CAISESNYEQYF.

This clonotype appeared many times. The chain combines TRBV7-2 with TRBJ2-1; 7 nucleotides match TRBD2. The trim removed 2 bases at V and 4 bases at J, leaving 8 bases unmatched. Germline loops: CDR1 SGHTA, CDR2 FQGNSA. This CDR3 spans 16 amino acids. The DNA for the CDR3 is TGTGCCAGCAGCTTACTCGGCGGGAGCGGATACAATGAGCAGTTCTTC. It specifies CASSLLGGSGYNEQFF.

Turning to this clonotype: A much bigger clone sits one base away, suggesting this may be a read error. The V gene is TRBV27, the J gene TRBJ2-1; 7 nucleotides agree with TRBD2. With V trimmed by 2 bases and J by 7 bases, 5 bases remained unmatched. Germline-derived CDR1 and CDR2 are MNHEY and SMNVEV (reference sequence). The CDR3 loop spans 14 amino acids. This CDR3 reads CASSLAGVTNEQFF. In DNA form, the CDR3 reads TGTGCCAGCAGTTTAGCGGGAGTGACGAATGAGCAGTTCTTC.

The chain recombines TRBV7-3 with TRBJ1-5; possible D gene TRBD1, 5 bases. Deletions cut 3 bases from V and 4 bases from J, with 7 bases between. Germline lookup yields CDR1 SGHTA and CDR2 FQGTGA. This CDR3 has 13 residues. This CDR3 reads CASSLDINQPQHF. The CDR3 nucleotides are TGTGCCAGCAGCTTGGACATAAATCAGCCCCAGCATTTT.

Concerning this clonotype itself: A much larger clone is a single base away; this may be a read error. The chain joins TRBV20-1 to TRBJ2-7, with D uncertain. The length of the CDR3 is 13 residues. Trimming removed 0 bases from V and 7 bases from J, with 13 bases in between. Germline V gene sequence: CDR1 DFQATT, CDR2 SNEGSKA (reference sequence). The CDR3 DNA follows: TGCAGTGCTAGAGATCGATTCGGCAATGAGCAGTACTTC. Amino acids: CSARDRFGNEQYF.

With regard to this clonotype: Given a much more abundant clone one base away, this may be a read error. This chain joins TRBV10-3 and TRBJ2-1; the match to TRBD2 covers 11 bases. Germline CDR1 is ENHRY and CDR2 is SYGVKD. The CDR3 is 15 amino acids. The CDR3 spells CTIRASGGRDNEQFF. In DNA, the CDR3 is TGTACCATCAGGGCTAGCGGGGGGCGGGACAATGAGCAGTTCTTC.

The chain recombines TRBV10-3 with TRBJ1-4; D might be TRBD1 (5 bases). Germline V gene sequence: CDR1 ENHRY, CDR2 SYGVKD. The V gene lost 0 bases and the J gene lost 11 bases, with 13 bases spanning the gap. CDR3 length: 14 amino acids. In nucleotides, the CDR3 is TGTGCCATCAGTGAGTCGATAAGGGGTGAGAAACTGTTTTTT. Translation: CAISESIRGEKLFF.

This clonotype was counted between two and nine times. The chain combines TRBV29-1 with TRBJ1-2, with 11 bases matching TRBD1. The CDR3 has 15 residues. The ends lost 7 bases at V and 5 bases at J; junction bases unmatched: 12. The germline V gene encodes CDR1 SQVTM and CDR2 ANQGSEA. The CDR3: CSGRSGTGGRYGYTF. CDR3 DNA: TGCAGCGGACGATCCGGGACAGGGGGGCGGTATGGCTACACCTTC.

Concerning this clonotype: A much larger clone differs from this one at a single base, so this may be a read error. The chain employs TRBV2 and TRBJ2-1, with TRBD2 matching over 8 bases. This CDR3 is built from 15 residues. Germline CDR1 reads SNHLY; CDR2 reads FYNNEI. The V segment lost 5 bases and the J segment 5 bases; nucleotides outside the gene matches: 8. The CDR3 region is CASSTGLAKNNEQFF. DNA for the CDR3: TGTGCCAGCAGTACCGGACTAGCTAAGAACAATGAGCAGTTCTTC.

The chain couples TRBV11-2 to TRBJ1-1; unclear D gene. Germline CDR1 reads SGHAT; CDR2 reads FQNNGV. V was trimmed by 5 bases and J by 5 bases, leaving 18 bases between them. The CDR3 has 15 amino acids. The CDR3 sequence is CASSQTSLLGTEAFF. The CDR3 nucleotides read TGTGCCAGCAGCCAAACTTCACTGCTGGGGACTGAAGCTTTCTTT.

In this sample, this clonotype turned up many times. The chain carries TRBV6-5 and TRBJ1-1; D is ambiguous. CDR3 length: 16 residues. V was clipped by 6 bases and J by 1 base, with 18 bases between them. Germline V gene data show CDR1 as MNHEY and CDR2 as SVGAGI. The CDR3 DNA is TGTGCCAGCAGCCCCTGGGGTCAAGCAGCGAACACTGAAGCTTTCTTT. Translating it yields CASSPWGQAANTEAFF.